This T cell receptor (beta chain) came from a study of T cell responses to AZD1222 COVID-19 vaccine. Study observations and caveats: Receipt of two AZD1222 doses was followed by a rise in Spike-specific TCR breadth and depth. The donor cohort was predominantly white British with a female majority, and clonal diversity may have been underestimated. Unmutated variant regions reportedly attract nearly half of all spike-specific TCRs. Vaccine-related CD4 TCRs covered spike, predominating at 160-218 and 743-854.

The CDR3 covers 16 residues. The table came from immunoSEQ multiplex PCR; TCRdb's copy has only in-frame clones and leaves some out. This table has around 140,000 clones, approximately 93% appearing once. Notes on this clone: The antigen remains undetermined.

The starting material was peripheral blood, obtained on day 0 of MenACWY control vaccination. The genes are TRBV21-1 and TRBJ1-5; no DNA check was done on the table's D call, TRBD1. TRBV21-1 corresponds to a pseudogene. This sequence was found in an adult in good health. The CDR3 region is CASTPPGQGRNQPQHF. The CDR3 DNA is TGTGCCAGCACCCCCCCGGGACAGGGGCGCAATCAGCCCCAGCATTTT.